The rows below give T cell receptor beta chains drawn from one sample of a study of control samples from healthy donors and cancer patients. Repertoires were generated with immunoSEQ multiplex PCR, while TCRdb's copy carries only in-frame clones and drops some. The sample contains some 70,000 clones, 84% of which appear only once. The source material was PBMCs. Source of these receptors: a woman aged 45 to 65 with lung cancer. Both conserved end residues are part of each CDR3. A D gene is named only where the DNA matches it firmly. Clone size is shown for a subset of rows, as once, few, many or a class of expanded clone.

clone size: NA; D gene: NA; J gene: TRBJ1-1; V gene: TRBV11-2; CDR3 length: 14; CDR3 protein: CASSQQGGSTEAFF; CDR3 DNA: TGTGCCAGCAGCCAACAGGGTGGATCCACTGAAGCTTTCTTT
clone size: NA; D gene: TRBD2; J gene: TRBJ2-3; V gene: TRBV7-9; CDR3 length: 18; CDR3 protein: CASSSDPAGTRYTDTQYF; CDR3 DNA: TGTGCCAGCAGCTCCGATCCAGCCGGGACTAGATACACAGATACGCAGTATTTT
clone size: few; D gene: TRBD1; J gene: TRBJ1-5; V gene: TRBV2; CDR3 length: 12; CDR3 protein: CASSPRDSFQHF; CDR3 DNA: TGTGCCAGCAGTCCCCGGGACAGTTTCCAGCATTTT
clone size: NA; D gene: TRBD1; J gene: TRBJ1-6; V gene: TRBV6-6; CDR3 length: 16; CDR3 protein: CASDMTGAPINSPLHF; CDR3 DNA: TGTGCCAGCGACATGACAGGGGCCCCTATTAATTCACCCCTCCACTTT
clone size: NA; D gene: TRBD1; J gene: TRBJ1-2; V gene: TRBV18; CDR3 length: 14; CDR3 protein: CASSSDRGNYGYTF; CDR3 DNA: TGTGCCAGCTCAAGCGACAGGGGAAACTATGGCTACACCTTC
clone size: NA; D gene: NA; J gene: TRBJ1-5; V gene: TRBV27; CDR3 length: 14; CDR3 protein: CASSPRDLNQPQHF; CDR3 DNA: TGTGCCAGCAGTCCCAGGGACCTCAATCAGCCCCAGCATTTT
clone size: once; D gene: TRBD2; J gene: TRBJ2-5; V gene: TRBV11-3; CDR3 length: 18; CDR3 protein: CASSSPELAGARGETQYF; CDR3 DNA: TGTGCCAGCAGCTCCCCAGAGCTAGCGGGGGCTCGGGGAGAGACCCAGTACTTC
clone size: NA; D gene: NA; J gene: TRBJ1-1; V gene: TRBV5-1; CDR3 length: 14; CDR3 protein: CASSLQGLDTEAFF; CDR3 DNA: TGCGCCAGCAGCTTGCAGGGACTCGACACTGAAGCTTTCTTT
clone size: NA; D gene: NA; J gene: TRBJ2-5; V gene: TRBV19; CDR3 length: 14; CDR3 protein: CASSIGGGRETQYF; CDR3 DNA: TGTGCCAGTAGTATAGGAGGGGGGAGAGAGACCCAGTACTTC
clone size: NA; D gene: NA; J gene: TRBJ2-3; V gene: TRBV5-4; CDR3 length: 13; CDR3 protein: CASSLGGTDTQYF; CDR3 DNA: TGTGCCAGCAGCTTGGGGGGGACAGATACGCAGTATTTT
clone size: NA; D gene: NA; J gene: TRBJ1-2; V gene: TRBV10-3; CDR3 length: 12; CDR3 protein: CAISESSDGYTF; CDR3 DNA: TGTGCCATCAGTGAGTCCTCTGATGGCTACACCTTC
clone size: NA; D gene: NA; J gene: TRBJ1-2; V gene: TRBV9; CDR3 length: 17; CDR3 protein: CASSVPHGATVEYGYTF; CDR3 DNA: TGTGCCAGCAGCGTACCCCACGGTGCCACCGTTGAATATGGCTACACCTTC
clone size: once; D gene: NA; J gene: TRBJ2-2; V gene: TRBV5-6; CDR3 length: 15; CDR3 protein: CASSSGLLNTGELFF; CDR3 DNA: TGTGCCAGCAGCTCGGGACTCCTGAACACCGGGGAGCTGTTTTTT
clone size: NA; D gene: NA; J gene: TRBJ2-7; V gene: TRBV10-2; CDR3 length: 13; CDR3 protein: CASSVGRNYEQYF; CDR3 DNA: TGCGCCAGCAGTGTAGGACGGAACTACGAGCAGTACTTC
clone size: NA; D gene: TRBD1; J gene: TRBJ2-2; V gene: TRBV11-3; CDR3 length: 15; CDR3 protein: CASSLQQGATGELFF; CDR3 DNA: TGTGCCAGCAGCTTACAGCAGGGGGCAACCGGGGAGCTGTTTTTT
clone size: NA; D gene: NA; J gene: TRBJ2-7; V gene: TRBV6-5; CDR3 length: 14; CDR3 protein: CAIGKQGIYDEQYF; CDR3 DNA: TGTGCCATCGGGAAACAGGGTATTTACGACGAGCAGTACTTC
clone size: NA; D gene: NA; J gene: TRBJ1-4; V gene: TRBV5-4; CDR3 length: 13; CDR3 protein: CASSLRKNEKLFF; CDR3 DNA: TGTGCCAGCAGCTTGAGGAAGAATGAAAAACTGTTTTTT
clone size: NA; D gene: NA; J gene: TRBJ1-2; V gene: TRBV3-1/TRBV3-2; CDR3 length: 13; CDR3 protein: CASSQSGSYGYTF; CDR3 DNA: TGTGCCAGCAGCCAAAGCGGTAGCTATGGCTACACCTTC
clone size: NA; D gene: NA; J gene: TRBJ1-1; V gene: TRBV3-1/TRBV3-2; CDR3 length: 15; CDR3 protein: CASSQDLGFNTEAFF; CDR3 DNA: TGTGCCAGCAGCCAAGATCTTGGGTTCAACACTGAAGCTTTCTTT
clone size: NA; D gene: NA; J gene: TRBJ1-2; V gene: TRBV28; CDR3 length: 13; CDR3 protein: CASSLLPFYGYTF; CDR3 DNA: TGTGCCAGCAGTTTACTCCCCTTCTATGGCTACACCTTC
clone size: NA; D gene: NA; J gene: TRBJ1-2; V gene: TRBV27; CDR3 length: 15; CDR3 protein: CASSLNQGGSYGYTF; CDR3 DNA: TGTGCCAGCAGTTTAAACCAGGGTGGTTCCTATGGCTACACCTTC
clone size: NA; D gene: TRBD1; J gene: TRBJ1-1; V gene: TRBV18; CDR3 length: 15; CDR3 protein: CASSPRREGANEAFF; CDR3 DNA: TGTGCCAGCTCACCACGAAGGGAGGGGGCGAATGAAGCTTTCTTT
clone size: NA; D gene: NA; J gene: TRBJ1-1; V gene: TRBV29-1; CDR3 length: 14; CDR3 protein: CSVDSARVGTEAFF; CDR3 DNA: TGCAGCGTTGACTCAGCAAGGGTCGGCACTGAAGCTTTCTTT
clone size: NA; D gene: TRBD1; J gene: TRBJ1-2; V gene: TRBV23-1; CDR3 length: 15; CDR3 protein: CASSNGQGGNYGYTF; CDR3 DNA: TGCGCCAGCAGTAACGGACAGGGAGGTAACTATGGCTACACCTTC
clone size: NA; D gene: NA; J gene: TRBJ2-3; V gene: TRBV9; CDR3 length: 14; CDR3 protein: CASSSSGSTDTQYF; CDR3 DNA: TGTGCCAGCAGCTCGAGCGGGAGCACAGATACGCAGTATTTT
clone size: NA; D gene: NA; J gene: TRBJ1-2; V gene: TRBV10-3; CDR3 length: 16; CDR3 protein: CAIRAGTRLNNYGYTF; CDR3 DNA: TGTGCCATCAGAGCCGGGACAAGACTAAATAACTATGGCTACACCTTC
clone size: NA; D gene: NA; J gene: TRBJ1-2; V gene: TRBV30; CDR3 length: 12; CDR3 protein: CAWSTLGDGYTF; CDR3 DNA: TGTGCCTGGAGTACCCTCGGGGATGGCTACACCTTC
clone size: NA; D gene: NA; J gene: TRBJ2-5; V gene: TRBV12-3/TRBV12-4; CDR3 length: 13; CDR3 protein: CASASGAQETQYF; CDR3 DNA: TGTGCCAGCGCCTCAGGGGCCCAAGAGACCCAGTACTTC
clone size: once; D gene: TRBD1; J gene: TRBJ2-3; V gene: TRBV20-1; CDR3 length: 11; CDR3 protein: CSAVDRDEQYF; CDR3 DNA: TGCAGTGCCGTAGACAGGGATGAGCAGTATTTT
clone size: NA; D gene: NA; J gene: TRBJ1-2; V gene: TRBV9; CDR3 length: 14; CDR3 protein: CASSVGLAGGGYTF; CDR3 DNA: TGTGCCAGCAGCGTTGGGCTAGCCGGTGGGGGCTACACCTTC
clone size: NA; D gene: TRBD1; J gene: TRBJ1-1; V gene: TRBV12-3/TRBV12-4; CDR3 length: 13; CDR3 protein: CASSFQDRGIGFF; CDR3 DNA: TGTGCCAGCAGTTTCCAGGACAGGGGAATTGGTTTCTTT
clone size: NA; D gene: TRBD1; J gene: TRBJ1-6; V gene: TRBV11-3; CDR3 length: 18; CDR3 protein: CASSLVLNGQGNNSPLHF; CDR3 DNA: TGTGCCAGCAGCTTAGTACTTAACGGACAGGGAAATAATTCACCCCTCCACTTT
clone size: NA; D gene: TRBD1; J gene: TRBJ1-1; V gene: TRBV18; CDR3 length: 16; CDR3 protein: CASSPYQTGANTEAFF; CDR3 DNA: TGTGCCAGCTCACCTTATCAGACAGGGGCGAACACTGAAGCTTTCTTT
clone size: NA; D gene: NA; J gene: TRBJ1-1; V gene: TRBV28; CDR3 length: 12; CDR3 protein: CASSFPNTEAFF; CDR3 DNA: TGTGCCAGCAGTTTCCCTAACACTGAAGCTTTCTTT
clone size: NA; D gene: NA; J gene: TRBJ1-6; V gene: TRBV11-2; CDR3 length: 15; CDR3 protein: CASSFHSSYNSPLHF; CDR3 DNA: TGTGCCAGCAGCTTTCATAGCTCCTATAATTCACCCCTCCACTTT
clone size: NA; D gene: TRBD2; J gene: TRBJ2-2; V gene: TRBV11-3; CDR3 length: 16; CDR3 protein: CASSLDPGGNTGELFF; CDR3 DNA: TGTGCCAGCAGCTTAGATCCGGGGGGGAACACCGGGGAGCTGTTTTTT
clone size: NA; D gene: NA; J gene: TRBJ1-1; V gene: TRBV29-1; CDR3 length: 12; CDR3 protein: CSIREGYTEAFF; CDR3 DNA: TGCAGCATTCGGGAGGGTTACACTGAAGCTTTCTTT